The clone carrying this T cell receptor beta chain was seen repeatedly, ten times or more. The antigen is unknown. These data come from a study of T-cell reconstitution after alpha-beta-depleted transplantation in children. The CDR3 totals 15 residues. The trim removed 5 bases at V and 2 bases at J, leaving 6 bases unmatched. The germline CDR1 and CDR2 sequences are SGHTA and FQGNSA. It was with unique molecular identifiers that the TCRbeta library was prepared. TCRdb ran MiXCR on the PCR reads and lists one entry per CDR3 protein. The sample carries around 210,000 distinct CDR3 sequences, about 7% recorded once. Study-wide points: Reportedly, roughly two months post-transplant, alpha-beta T cells arose from several hundred expanded graft clones.

The TCR sequence derives from a boy aged 2 to 10 with acute lymphoblastic leukemia, due to receive a stem cell transplant. This chain joins TRBV7-2 and TRBJ2-1, with 7 positions matching TRBD1. The input for sequencing was PBMCs, taken before TCRalphabeta/CD19-depleted stem cell transplant. This CDR3 reads CASSTRDSPYNEQFF. CDR3 nucleotides: TGTGCCAGCAGCACCCGGGACAGCCCCTACAATGAGCAGTTCTTC.